One sample yielded the 32 T cell receptor beta chains listed below, sequenced in a study of preoperative IRX-2 immunotherapy in early breast cancer. The protocol was immunoSEQ multiplex PCR, while the TCRdb copy is restricted to in-frame clones and leaves out a portion. This table holds about 5,600 clones, 55% to 70% found once. Stated treatment: preoperative locoregional IRX-2 cytokine immunotherapy. The sequenced sample was tumor tissue, obtained before IRX-2 immunotherapy. The source is a human donor with breast cancer.

The chain couples TRBV2 to TRBJ2-2, with D perhaps assigned TRBD1 or TRBD2 (5 bases each). This CDR3 comprises 15 residues. Germline V gene sequence: CDR1 SNHLY, CDR2 FYNNEI. The germline V and J ends were trimmed by 6 bases and 1 base, with 12 bases remaining between them. The CDR3 region is CASSTRGVNTGELFF. Here the CDR3 DNA reads TGTGCCAGCAGCACGAGGGGAGTGAACACCGGGGAGCTGTTTTTT. Based on the CDR3 plus reference TRBV2 and TRBJ2-2, the full variable domain is EPEVTQTPSHQVTQMGQEVILRCVPISNHLYFYWYRQILGQKVEFLVSFYNNEISEKSEIFDDQFSVERPDGSNFTLKIRSTKLEDSAMYFCASSTRGVNTGELFFGEGSRLTVL.

The CDR3 nucleotides are TGTGCCAGTAGTATACGTGGGTCCGTTACCTACGAGCAGTACTTC. It translates to CASSIRGSVTYEQYF. The V and J genes are TRBV19 and TRBJ2-7; D is unclear. The CDR3 runs 15 residues. V was shortened by 2 bases and J by 2 bases, with 13 bases between the two germline ends. The germline V gene encodes CDR1 LNHDA and CDR2 SQIVND (reference sequence).

The chain couples TRBV7-8 to TRBJ1-1; D is undetermined. The CDR3 has 13 amino acids. The V gene's germline CDR1 is SGHVS and CDR2 FQNEAQ. The V and J ends lost 1 base and 4 bases respectively, with 7 bases between them. CDR3 loop: CASSLELPTEAFF. The CDR3 bases are TGTGCCAGCAGCTTAGAATTACCCACTGAAGCTTTCTTT. Full variable domain (missing parts from reference TRBV7-8 and TRBJ1-1): GAGVSQSPRYKVAKRGQDVALRCDPISGHVSLFWYQQALGQGPEFLTYFQNEAQLDKSGLPSDRFFAERPEGSVSTLKIQRTQQEDSAVYLCASSLELPTEAFFGQGTRLTVV.

The J gene is TRBJ2-3, the V gene TRBV29-1; D may be TRBD2 (6 bases). Germline V CDR1 and CDR2: SQVTM, ANQGSEA. The CDR3 contains 13 residues. V dropped 7 bases and J dropped 3 bases, with 14 bases sitting between them. Written as DNA, the CDR3 is TGCAGCGCGCAGGAGGGCGGGACAGATACGCAGTATTTT. Translated: CSAQEGGTDTQYF.

This clone was observed a few times. V gene TRBV5-1 combines with J gene TRBJ2-7, with D perhaps TRBD1 (6 bases). This CDR3 contains 14 residues. Germline V gene sequence: CDR1 SGHRS, CDR2 YFSETQ. V was shortened by 1 base and J by 6 bases, with 14 bases between the two germline ends. The CDR3 DNA follows: TGCGCCAGCAGCTTGTCCCAGGGGATGCGCGAGCAGTACTTC. Translating gives CASSLSQGMREQYF.

The V gene is TRBV28, the J gene TRBJ1-5; the D is unclear. The V end was cut by 6 bases, the J end by 6 bases, with 15 bases between. This CDR3 has 14 amino acids. CDR1 is MDHEN, CDR2 SYDVKM, per germline. The CDR3, as DNA: TGTGCCAGCAGGCTCGCCGTGGTAGGTCAGCCCCAGCATTTT. This sequence encodes CASRLAVVGQPQHF.

The V and J genes are TRBV5-1 and TRBJ1-2; possibly TRBD1 for D (6 bases). The germline V and J ends were trimmed by 1 base and 5 bases, with 12 bases remaining between them. Looked up from germline, CDR1 is SGHRS and CDR2 is YFSETQ. The CDR3 covers 14 residues. The CDR3 DNA is TGCGCCAGCAGCTTGTTCGGGGGCTCTTATGGCTACACCTTC. Its protein product is CASSLFGGSYGYTF.

Sample share makes this clone large. V and J are TRBV6-8 and TRBJ2-7; D unresolved. Germline-derived CDR1 and CDR2 are MNHGY and SAAAGT. The CDR3 length is 14 residues. Trimming stripped 9 bases from V and 0 bases from J, with 15 bases between. The CDR3 spells CASSIEPISYEQYF. The CDR3 DNA sequence: TGTGCCAGTAGTATAGAGCCGATCTCCTACGAGCAGTACTTC.

This rearrangement joins TRBV6-8 to TRBJ1-1, with 8 bases fitting TRBD1. From germline, CDR1 is MNHGY and CDR2 SAAAGT. The trim removed 6 bases at V and 4 bases at J, leaving 4 bases unmatched. The CDR3 consists of 13 residues. CDR3 amino acids: CASSLTGGTEAFF. CDR3 nucleotide sequence: TGTGCCAGCAGCCTTACAGGGGGCACTGAAGCTTTCTTT.

The rearrangement joins TRBV18 to TRBJ1-1; possibly TRBD1 for D (5 bases). V gave up 5 bases and J gave up 6 bases, with 16 bases separating them. Germline CDR1 reads KGHSH; CDR2 reads LQKENI. This CDR3 spans 14 amino acids. The DNA of the CDR3 is TGTGCCAGCTCATCCGGGACCGCGTCTTCTGAAGCTTTCTTT. Translated, it gives CASSSGTASSEAFF.

J is TRBJ2-7 and V is TRBV10-2, with D perhaps TRBD2 (6 bases). The V gene lost 3 bases and the J gene lost 2 bases, with 11 bases spanning the gap. The CDR3 spans 14 residues. CDR1 WSHSY and CDR2 SAAADI come from the germline V gene. Written as DNA, the CDR3 is TGCGCCAGCAGTGAAACGGGAGTGGCCTACGAGCAGTACTTC. Translated, it gives CASSETGVAYEQYF.

The rearrangement uses TRBV11-3 and TRBJ2-7; the D is unclear. Trimming shortened V by 3 bases and J by 0 bases, and 12 bases separated the two germline ends. Germline CDR1 is SGHNT and CDR2 is YENEEA. This CDR3 region has 15 residues. Here the CDR3 reads CASSFGFGSSYEQYF. As DNA, the CDR3 is TGTGCCAGCAGCTTTGGGTTCGGAAGCTCCTACGAGCAGTACTTC.

The rearrangement uses TRBV6-8 and TRBJ1-4; D is perhaps TRBD1 (6 bases). The CDR3 has 14 amino acids. Trimming took off 6 bases at V and 3 bases at J, with 11 bases between the two ends. Germline V lookup: CDR1 MNHGY, CDR2 SAAAGT. For the CDR3, the DNA is TGTGCCAGCAGCACCCGACAGGCTAATGAAAAACTGTTTTTT. This translates into CASSTRQANEKLFF.

This clone came up once. The chain is built from TRBV25-1 and TRBJ2-5; TRBD1 agrees at 7 bases. Trimming took 0 bases from V and 2 from J; bases not matched to a gene: 9. Germline V lookup: CDR1 MGHDK, CDR2 SYGVNS. The CDR3 runs to 17 residues. The CDR3 here is CASSEYGAGGWQETQYF. The CDR3 region has the DNA TGTGCCAGCAGTGAATATGGAGCAGGGGGTTGGCAAGAGACCCAGTACTTC. Full variable domain (remainder filled in from reference TRBV25-1 and TRBJ2-5): EADIYQTPRYLVIGTGKKITLECSQTMGHDKMYWYQQDPGMELHLIHYSYGVNSTEKGDLSSESTVSRIRTEHFPLTLESARPSHTSQYLCASSEYGAGGWQETQYFGPGTRLLVL.

The chain couples TRBV6-8 to TRBJ2-1; no definite D call. The CDR3 is made up of 15 amino acids. Germline V gene lookup returns CDR1 MNHGY and CDR2 SAAAGT. V lost 4 bases and J 5 bases, leaving 15 bases between the germline ends. The CDR3 nucleotides are TGTGCCAGCAGTTGGTTCCGATTTGGGAACAATGAGCAGTTCTTC. Amino acids: CASSWFRFGNNEQFF.

The chain couples TRBV6-8 to TRBJ2-1; D might be TRBD1 (5 bases). The CDR3 length is 13 residues. V gave up 7 bases and J gave up 9 bases, with 16 bases separating them. The V gene's germline CDR1 is MNHGY and CDR2 SAAAGT. The CDR3 spells CASINQGFGEQFF. DNA for the CDR3: TGTGCCAGCATTAATCAGGGATTTGGTGAGCAGTTCTTC.

This rearrangement joins TRBV5-1 to TRBJ1-1; no firm D call. The CDR3 is 14 residues long. V was shortened by 1 base and J by 1 base, with 8 bases between the two germline ends. Germline CDR1 reads SGHRS; CDR2 reads YFSETQ. This chain's CDR3 is CASSLRAENTEAFF. The CDR3 nucleotides are TGCGCCAGCAGCTTGAGGGCGGAGAACACTGAAGCTTTCTTT.

The chain links TRBV6-8 to TRBJ2-3; the match to TRBD2 covers 7 bases. Germline loops: CDR1 MNHGY, CDR2 SAAAGT. The CDR3 is made up of 14 amino acids. With V trimmed by 7 bases and J by 3 bases, 7 bases remained unmatched. The CDR3 protein is CASNPGGRTDTQYF. In DNA form, the CDR3 reads TGTGCCAGCAACCCGGGGGGAAGGACAGATACGCAGTATTTT.

The rearrangement links TRBV6-8 to TRBJ1-2, with 8 bases identical to TRBD1. J gave up 4 bases and V 5 bases, and 12 bases lay outside the gene matches. CDR3 length equals 16 residues. Per germline, CDR1 MNHGY and CDR2 SAAAGT. The CDR3 DNA follows: TGTGCCAGCAGTGGGAGAACCGGGACAGGAGGCTATGGCTACACCTTC. It is translated as CASSGRTGTGGYGYTF.

Comments on this clone: Distinct nucleotide sequences in the sample also encode this CDR3. The V gene is TRBV28, the J gene TRBJ1-5; 8 bases agree with TRBD1. Unmatched junction bases numbered 13, after V lost 5 bases and J lost 4 bases. The CDR3 spans 17 residues. Per germline, CDR1 MDHEN and CDR2 SYDVKM. CDR3: CASSLTATGGINQPQHF. CDR3 nucleotides: TGTGCCAGCAGTCTGACCGCCACAGGGGGGATAAATCAGCCCCAGCATTTT.

The genes are TRBV6-8 and TRBJ1-5; 7 bases match TRBD1. The CDR3 loop spans 13 amino acids. With V trimmed by 4 bases and J by 7 bases, 4 bases remained unmatched. Germline V gives CDR1 MNHGY, CDR2 SAAAGT. Here the CDR3 reads CASSLQQGQPQHF. CDR3 in DNA: TGTGCCAGCAGTTTACAACAGGGGCAGCCCCAGCATTTT.

This chain connects TRBV25-1 to TRBJ1-3; D remains ambiguous. The CDR3 is 14 amino acids. The V end was cut by 1 base, the J end by 3 bases, with 7 bases between. The germline CDR1 and CDR2 sequences are MGHDK and SYGVNS. The CDR3 sequence: CASSEFGVGNTIYF. Here the CDR3 DNA reads TGTGCCAGCAGTGAATTCGGGGTTGGAAACACCATATATTTT. The full variable domain, rest sourced from reference TRBV25-1 and TRBJ1-3, is EADIYQTPRYLVIGTGKKITLECSQTMGHDKMYWYQQDPGMELHLIHYSYGVNSTEKGDLSSESTVSRIRTEHFPLTLESARPSHTSQYLCASSEFGVGNTIYFGEGSWLTVV.

The chain employs TRBV15 and TRBJ2-5, with TRBD1 matching 10 bases. The CDR3 spans 14 residues. Trimming cost V 5 bases and J 4 bases; bases outside gene matches: 4. CDR1 LNHNV and CDR2 YYDKDF come from the germline V gene (reference sequence). The DNA for the CDR3 is TGTGCCACCAGCGGACAGGGGGTCGGAGAGACCCAGTACTTC. Translating it yields CATSGQGVGETQYF.

This sequence joins TRBV6-8 and TRBJ1-5, with 7 bases matching TRBD1. Germline trimming cut 8 bases from V and 6 bases from J; bases unmatched to any gene: 10. The CDR3 extends over 14 amino acids. Germline CDR1 and CDR2: MNHGY and SAAAGT. The CDR3: CASRGEGASQPQHF. CDR3 DNA sequence: TGTGCCAGCCGCGGCGAGGGGGCGAGTCAGCCCCAGCATTTT.

The rearrangement uses TRBV14 and TRBJ2-1; TRBD1 aligns across 12 bases. V lost 2 bases and J lost 1; bases outside the gene matches: 6. Germline V gene data show CDR1 as SGHDN and CDR2 as FVKESK. This CDR3 region has 18 residues. The CDR3 is CASSQRDRGRVSYNEQFF. In DNA form, the CDR3 reads TGTGCCAGCAGCCAACGGGACAGGGGGCGCGTTTCCTACAATGAGCAGTTCTTC.

This clone was found a few times. This CDR3 reads CASLRMGLTYNEQFF. The CDR3 nucleotides read TGTGCCAGCTTACGGATGGGACTGACCTACAATGAGCAGTTCTTC. This chain links TRBV12-5 with TRBJ2-1; D might be TRBD2 (6 bases). The CDR3 has 15 amino acids. CDR1 is LGHNT, CDR2 FRNRAP, per germline.

The V and J genes are TRBV28 and TRBJ2-1; 9 nucleotides line up with TRBD2. CDR1 is MDHEN, CDR2 SYDVKM, per germline. V dropped 3 bases and J dropped 2; count of bases not matched to a gene: 11. The CDR3 consists of 18 residues. CDR3 amino acids: CASSFPASGTLTYNEQFF. CDR3 nucleotide sequence: TGTGCCAGCAGTTTTCCGGCTAGCGGGACTTTAACCTACAATGAGCAGTTCTTC. Full variable domain (rest looked up from reference TRBV28 and TRBJ2-1): DVKVTQSSRYLVKRTGEKVFLECVQDMDHENMFWYRQDPGLGLRLIYFSYDVKMKEKGDIPEGYSVSREKKERFSLILESASTNQTSMYLCASSFPASGTLTYNEQFFGPGTRLTVL.

On this clone itself: Within the sample, other DNA sequences also encode this same CDR3. The rearrangement uses TRBV18 and TRBJ2-7; tentatively, D is TRBD1 or TRBD2 (5 bases each). The CDR3 sequence is 13 residues long. Germline V gene sequence: CDR1 KGHSH, CDR2 LQKENI. V was shortened by 3 bases and J by 5 bases, with 11 bases between the two germline ends. The CDR3 reads CASSPLVGDEQYF. CDR3 DNA: TGTGCCAGCTCACCCTTAGTGGGGGACGAGCAGTACTTC. Combining the CDR3 with reference TRBV18 and TRBJ2-7 gives the whole variable domain NAGVMQNPRHLVRRRGQEARLRCSPMKGHSHVYWYRQLPEEGLKFMVYLQKENIIDESGMPKERFSAEFPKEGPSILRIQQVVRGDSAAYFCASSPLVGDEQYFGPGTRLTVT.

The chain carries TRBV23-1 and TRBJ1-1, with D hard to call. TRBV23-1 is an open reading frame whose function is uncertain. This CDR3 region has 14 residues. The ends were cut back, 6 bases at V and 10 bases at J, with 21 bases in the middle. The CDR3 loop is CASSQAFTAGRAFF. The CDR3 region has the DNA TGCGCCAGCAGCCAAGCCTTCACAGCTGGGCGAGCTTTCTTT.

This clone was counted a single time. The V and J genes are TRBV7-7 and TRBJ2-7, with 12 bases identical to TRBD2. Germline values: CDR1 SSHAT, CDR2 FNYEAQ (reference sequence). The CDR3 consists of 14 residues. The ends lost 5 bases at V and 7 bases at J; junction bases unmatched: 6. CDR3 amino acids: CASSRLAGVGEQYF. The CDR3 DNA follows: TGTGCCAGCAGCAGACTAGCGGGAGTTGGGGAGCAGTACTTC.

The chain uses TRBV7-5 and TRBJ1-1. TRBV7-5 represents a pseudogene. The CDR3 covers 15 residues. The CDR3 DNA reads TGTGCCAGCAGCTTCCAAAGCGGGGGCCGCACTGAAGCTTTCTTT. Translated, it gives CASSFQSGGRTEAFF.

Sample share makes this clone large. J is TRBJ2-3 and V is TRBV5-1; 7 bases are a match to TRBD2. The germline V gene has CDR1 SGHRS and CDR2 YFSETQ. Trimming cost V 4 bases and J 4 bases; bases outside gene matches: 12. There are 16 residues in the CDR3. CDR3 residues: CASSPTGGRSSDTQYF. The CDR3 bases are TGCGCCAGCAGCCCCACAGGCGGGAGATCATCAGATACGCAGTATTTT.